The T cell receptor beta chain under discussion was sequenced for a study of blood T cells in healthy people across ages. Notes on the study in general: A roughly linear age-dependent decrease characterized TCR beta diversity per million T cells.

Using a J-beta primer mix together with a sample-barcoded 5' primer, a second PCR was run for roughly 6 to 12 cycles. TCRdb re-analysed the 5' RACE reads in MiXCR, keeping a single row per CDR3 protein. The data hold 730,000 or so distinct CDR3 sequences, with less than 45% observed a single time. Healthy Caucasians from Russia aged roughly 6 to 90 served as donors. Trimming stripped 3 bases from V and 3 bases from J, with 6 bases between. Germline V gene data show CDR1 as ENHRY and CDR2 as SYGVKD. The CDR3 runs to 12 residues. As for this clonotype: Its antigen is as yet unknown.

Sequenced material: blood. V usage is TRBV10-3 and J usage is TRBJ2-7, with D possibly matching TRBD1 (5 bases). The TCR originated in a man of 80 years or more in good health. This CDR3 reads CAISDDSYEQYF. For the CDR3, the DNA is TGTGCCATCAGTGATGACAGCTACGAGCAGTACTTC.